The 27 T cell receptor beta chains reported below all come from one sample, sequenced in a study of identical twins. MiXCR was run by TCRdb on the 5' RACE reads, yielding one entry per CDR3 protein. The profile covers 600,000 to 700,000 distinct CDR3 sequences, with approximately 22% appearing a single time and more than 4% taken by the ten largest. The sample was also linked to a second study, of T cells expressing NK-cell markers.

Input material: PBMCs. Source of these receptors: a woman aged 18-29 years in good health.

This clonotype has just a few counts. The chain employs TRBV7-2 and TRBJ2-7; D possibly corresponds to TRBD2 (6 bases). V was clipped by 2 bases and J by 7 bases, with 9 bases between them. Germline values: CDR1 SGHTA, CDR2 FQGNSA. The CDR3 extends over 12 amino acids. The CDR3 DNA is TGTGCCAGCAGCTTAATTCGGGGGGAGCAGTACTTC. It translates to CASSLIRGEQYF.

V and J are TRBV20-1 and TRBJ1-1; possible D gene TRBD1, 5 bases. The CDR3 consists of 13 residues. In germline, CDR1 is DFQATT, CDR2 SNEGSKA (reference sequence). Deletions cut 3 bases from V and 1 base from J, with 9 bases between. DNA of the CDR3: TGCAGTGCTAGTACTGGGGCGAACACTGAAGCTTTCTTT. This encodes CSASTGANTEAFF.

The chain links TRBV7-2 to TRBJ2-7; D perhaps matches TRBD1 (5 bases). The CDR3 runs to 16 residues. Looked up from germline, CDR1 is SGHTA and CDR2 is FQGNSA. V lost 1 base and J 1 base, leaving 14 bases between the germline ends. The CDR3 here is CASSLGGASRSYEQYF. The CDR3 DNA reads TGTGCCAGCAGCTTAGGGGGCGCGAGTAGATCCTACGAGCAGTACTTC.

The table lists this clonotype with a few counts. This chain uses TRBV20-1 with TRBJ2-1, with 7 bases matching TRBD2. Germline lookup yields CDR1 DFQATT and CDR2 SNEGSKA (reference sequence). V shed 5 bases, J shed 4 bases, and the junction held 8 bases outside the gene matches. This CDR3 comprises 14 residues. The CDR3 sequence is CSAEGRGGYNEQFF. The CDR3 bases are TGCAGTGCTGAGGGCCGCGGGGGATACAATGAGCAGTTCTTC.

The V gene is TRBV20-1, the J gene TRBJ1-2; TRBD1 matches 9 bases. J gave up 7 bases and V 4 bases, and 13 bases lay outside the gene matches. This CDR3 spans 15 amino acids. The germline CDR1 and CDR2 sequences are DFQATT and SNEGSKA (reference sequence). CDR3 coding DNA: TGCAGTGCTAACACGTTCACAGGGGGCGTTGGTGGCTACACCTTC. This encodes CSANTFTGGVGGYTF.

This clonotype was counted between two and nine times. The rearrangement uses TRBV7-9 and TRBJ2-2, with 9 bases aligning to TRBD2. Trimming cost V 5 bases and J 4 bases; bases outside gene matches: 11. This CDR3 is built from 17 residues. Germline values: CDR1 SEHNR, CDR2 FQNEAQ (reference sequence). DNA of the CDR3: TGTGCCAGCAGCCAAAACGCGGGGGGGCCGCGCACCGGGGAGCTGTTTTTT. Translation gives CASSQNAGGPRTGELFF.

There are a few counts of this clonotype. In nucleotides, the CDR3 is TGTGCCAGCGGGACTCCCACCACCTCTGGGGCCAACGTCCTGACTTTC. This encodes CASGTPTTSGANVLTF. V and J are TRBV9 and TRBJ2-6; weak D call: TRBD2 (6 bases). V lost 7 bases, J lost 0 bases, and 14 bases lay in between. CDR1 is SGDLS, CDR2 YYNGEE, per germline. The CDR3 sequence is 16 residues long.

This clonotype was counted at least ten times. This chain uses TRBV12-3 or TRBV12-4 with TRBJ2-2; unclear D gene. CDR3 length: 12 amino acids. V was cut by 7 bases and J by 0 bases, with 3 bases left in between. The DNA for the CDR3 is TGTGCCAGCACCTCGAACACCGGGGAGCTGTTTTTT. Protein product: CASTSNTGELFF.

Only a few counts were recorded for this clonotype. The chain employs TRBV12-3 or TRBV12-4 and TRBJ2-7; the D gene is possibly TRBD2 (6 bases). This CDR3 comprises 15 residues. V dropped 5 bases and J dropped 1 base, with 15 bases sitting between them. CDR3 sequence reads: CASSQHAGLSYEQYF. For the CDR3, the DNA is TGTGCCAGCAGTCAACACGCGGGACTGTCCTACGAGCAGTACTTC.

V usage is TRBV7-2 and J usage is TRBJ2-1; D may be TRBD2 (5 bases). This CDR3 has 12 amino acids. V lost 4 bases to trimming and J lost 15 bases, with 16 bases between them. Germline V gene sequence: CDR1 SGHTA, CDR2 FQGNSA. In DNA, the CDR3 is TGTGCCAGCAGCTCAAACCGGGGAAGCTGGTTCTTC. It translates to CASSSNRGSWFF. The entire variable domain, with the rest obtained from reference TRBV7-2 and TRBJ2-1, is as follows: GAGVSQSPSNKVTEKGKDVELRCDPISGHTALYWYRQSLGQGLEFLIYFQGNSAPDKSGLPSDRFSAERTGGSVSTLTIQRTQQEDSAVYLCASSSNRGSWFFGPGTRLTVL.

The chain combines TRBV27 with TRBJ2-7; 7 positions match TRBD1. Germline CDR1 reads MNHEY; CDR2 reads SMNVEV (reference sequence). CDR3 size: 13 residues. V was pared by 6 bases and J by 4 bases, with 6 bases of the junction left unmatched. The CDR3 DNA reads TGTGCCAGCAGCACCGGGACAGATTACGAGCAGTACTTC. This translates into CASSTGTDYEQYF.

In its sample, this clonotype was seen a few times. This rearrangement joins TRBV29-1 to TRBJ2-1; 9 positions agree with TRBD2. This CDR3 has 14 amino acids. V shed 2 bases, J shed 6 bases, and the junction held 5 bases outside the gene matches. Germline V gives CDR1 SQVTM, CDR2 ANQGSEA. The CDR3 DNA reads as TGCAGCGTTGAAAGGCGGGGGGGCCGCAATGAGCAGTTCTTC. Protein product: CSVERRGGRNEQFF.

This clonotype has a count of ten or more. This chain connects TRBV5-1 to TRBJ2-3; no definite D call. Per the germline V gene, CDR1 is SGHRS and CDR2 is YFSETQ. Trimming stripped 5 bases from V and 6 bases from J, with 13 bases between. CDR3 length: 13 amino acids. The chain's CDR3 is CASRWAPTDTQYF. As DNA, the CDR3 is TGCGCCAGCAGGTGGGCGCCGACCGATACGCAGTATTTT.

In nucleotides, the CDR3 is TGCGCCAGCAGCCAAACTAGCGGGGGGCGCACAGATACGCAGTATTTT. It encodes CASSQTSGGRTDTQYF. The gene calls are TRBV10-1 and TRBJ2-3; 12 nucleotides align to TRBD2. This CDR3 contains 16 residues. The V gene end was trimmed by 6 bases and the J gene end by 1 base; junction bases not matched to a gene: 5. CDR1 and CDR2 from the germline V gene are WNHNN and SYGVQD (reference sequence).

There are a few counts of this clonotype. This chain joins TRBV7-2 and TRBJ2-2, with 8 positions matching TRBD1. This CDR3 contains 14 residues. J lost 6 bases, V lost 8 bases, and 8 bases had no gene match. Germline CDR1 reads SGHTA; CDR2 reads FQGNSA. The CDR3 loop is CASGQGVFSGELFF. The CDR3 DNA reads TGTGCCAGCGGACAGGGAGTTTTTTCCGGGGAGCTGTTTTTT.

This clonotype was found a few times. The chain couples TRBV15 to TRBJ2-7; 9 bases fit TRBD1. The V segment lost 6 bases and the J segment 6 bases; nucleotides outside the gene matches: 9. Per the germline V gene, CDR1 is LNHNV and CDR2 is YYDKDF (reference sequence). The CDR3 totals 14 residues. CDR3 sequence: CATRVGQGYREQYF. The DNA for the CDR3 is TGTGCCACCAGAGTAGGACAGGGGTATCGCGAGCAGTACTTC.

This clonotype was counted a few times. Here the CDR3 reads CSARVRDPSSYSPLHF. The DNA for the CDR3 is TGCAGTGCTAGGGTACGGGACCCCAGCTCCTATTCACCCCTCCACTTT. The J gene is TRBJ1-6, the V gene TRBV20-1; D possibly corresponds to TRBD1 (5 bases). There are 16 residues in the CDR3. CDR1 is DFQATT and CDR2 is SNEGSKA in the germline V gene (reference sequence). Trimming pared 3 bases from V and 8 bases from J, leaving 20 bases between.

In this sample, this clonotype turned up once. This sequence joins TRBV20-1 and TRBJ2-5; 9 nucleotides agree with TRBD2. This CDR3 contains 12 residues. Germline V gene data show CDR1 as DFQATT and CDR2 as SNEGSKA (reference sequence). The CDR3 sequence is CRGGGAGETQYF. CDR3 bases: TGCAGGGGCGGGGGGGCCGGAGAGACCCAGTACTTC.

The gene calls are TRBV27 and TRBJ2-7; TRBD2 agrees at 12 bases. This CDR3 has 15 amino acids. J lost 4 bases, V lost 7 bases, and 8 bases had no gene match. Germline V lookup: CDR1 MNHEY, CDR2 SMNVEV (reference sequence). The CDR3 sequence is CASIRLAGEVYEQYF. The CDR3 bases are TGTGCCAGCATCAGACTAGCGGGAGAGGTTTACGAGCAGTACTTC.

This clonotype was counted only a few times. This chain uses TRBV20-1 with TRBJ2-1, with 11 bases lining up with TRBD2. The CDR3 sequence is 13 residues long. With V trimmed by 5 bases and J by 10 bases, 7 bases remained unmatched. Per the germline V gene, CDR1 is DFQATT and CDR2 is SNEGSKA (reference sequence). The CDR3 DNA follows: TGCAGTGCTTTACTAGCGGGAGTATGGGAGCAGTTCTTC. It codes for CSALLAGVWEQFF.

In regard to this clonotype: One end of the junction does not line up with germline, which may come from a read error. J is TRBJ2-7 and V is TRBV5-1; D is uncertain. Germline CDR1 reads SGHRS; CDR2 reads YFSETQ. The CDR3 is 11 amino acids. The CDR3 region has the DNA TGCGCCAGCAGCTTTCAGGCAGAGCGGTACTTC. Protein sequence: CASSFQAERYF.

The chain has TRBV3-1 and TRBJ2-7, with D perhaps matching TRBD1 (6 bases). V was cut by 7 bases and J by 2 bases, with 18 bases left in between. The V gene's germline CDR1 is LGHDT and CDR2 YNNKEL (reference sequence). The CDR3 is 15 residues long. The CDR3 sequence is CASTPSPRGAYEQYF. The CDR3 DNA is TGTGCCAGCACCCCTTCCCCCAGGGGAGCCTACGAGCAGTACTTC.

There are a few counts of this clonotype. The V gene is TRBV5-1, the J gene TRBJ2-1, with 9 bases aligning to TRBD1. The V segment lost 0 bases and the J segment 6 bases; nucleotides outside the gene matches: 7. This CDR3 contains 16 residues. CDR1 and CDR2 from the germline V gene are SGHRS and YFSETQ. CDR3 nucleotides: TGCGCCAGCAGCTTGGGCCGGGACAGGGTGTCCAATGAGCAGTTCTTC. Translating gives CASSLGRDRVSNEQFF.

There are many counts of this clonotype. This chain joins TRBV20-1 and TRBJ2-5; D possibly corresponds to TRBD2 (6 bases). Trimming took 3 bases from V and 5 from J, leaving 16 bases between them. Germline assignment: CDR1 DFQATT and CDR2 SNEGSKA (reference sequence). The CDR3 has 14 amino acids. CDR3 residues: CSARDRLGHETQYF. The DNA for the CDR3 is TGCAGTGCTAGGGACCGACTAGGGCACGAGACCCAGTACTTC.

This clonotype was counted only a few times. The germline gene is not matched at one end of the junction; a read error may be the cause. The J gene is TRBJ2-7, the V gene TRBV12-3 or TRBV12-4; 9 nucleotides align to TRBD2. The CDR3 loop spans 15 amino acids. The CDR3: CASSLAGAVTYEQYF. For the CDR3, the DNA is TGTGCCAGCAGCTTAGCGGGGGCCGTTACCTACGAGCAGTACTTC.

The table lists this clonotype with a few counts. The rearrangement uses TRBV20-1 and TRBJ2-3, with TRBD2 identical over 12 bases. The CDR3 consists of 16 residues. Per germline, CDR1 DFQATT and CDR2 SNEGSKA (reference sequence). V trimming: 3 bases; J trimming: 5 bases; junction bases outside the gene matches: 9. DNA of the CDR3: TGCAGTGCTAGCGGAACTAGCGGGGGGTGGGAAGATACGCAGTATTTT. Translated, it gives CSASGTSGGWEDTQYF.

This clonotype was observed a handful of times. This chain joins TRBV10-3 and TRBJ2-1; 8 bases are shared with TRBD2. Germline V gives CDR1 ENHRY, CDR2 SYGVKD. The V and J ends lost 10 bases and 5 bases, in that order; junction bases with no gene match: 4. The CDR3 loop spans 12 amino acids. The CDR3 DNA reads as TGTGCCACACTAGCGGAGAACAATGAGCAGTTCTTC. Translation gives CATLAENNEQFF.